These 18 T cell receptor beta chains were all obtained from the same sample, sequenced in a study of blood T cell repertoires in COVID-19. The assay was immunoSEQ multiplex PCR, and TCRdb's table has in-frame clones only and misses some. The sample lists more than 200,000 clones, under 90% seen once, with 1.5% to 2% in the top ten. Specimen: PBMCs or T cells enriched from blood (not recorded which). The receptors derive from a middle-aged man who had recovered from COVID-19.

The chain has TRBV7-3 and TRBJ2-3, with 7 positions matching TRBD2. Germline V gene lookup returns CDR1 SGHTA and CDR2 FQGTGA. V lost 5 bases and J lost 6; bases outside the gene matches: 11. This CDR3 is 15 amino acids long. CDR3: CASSLLGGAGDTQYF. In DNA, the CDR3 is TGTGCCAGCAGCCTCCTGGGAGGGGCAGGGGATACGCAGTATTTT.

The V call is TRBV27, the J call TRBJ2-2; the match to TRBD1 covers 8 bases. Germline CDR1 MNHEY, CDR2 SMNVEV (reference sequence). With 6 bases clipped from V and 3 bases from J, the junction kept 6 bases outside the gene matches. CDR3 length: 15 amino acids. CDR3 nucleotide sequence: TGTGCCAGCAGCTTGGACAGGGCTGACACCGGGGAGCTGTTTTTT. This encodes CASSLDRADTGELFF.

V is TRBV6-5 and J is TRBJ2-7; tentative D call: TRBD2 (7 bases). CDR1 and CDR2 from the germline V gene are MNHEY and SVGAGI. V lost 2 bases to trimming and J lost 3 bases, with 14 bases between them. The CDR3 has 15 residues. The CDR3 DNA follows: TGTGCCAGCAGTTACAGTGGGGGGGCTGACTACGAGCAGTACTTC. As protein: CASSYSGGADYEQYF.

The CDR3 bases are TGTGCCAGCACCACGGGACAGGCTCCTAGAGGCAATCAGCCCCAGCATTTT. Amino acid sequence: CASTTGQAPRGNQPQHF. The chain links TRBV28 to TRBJ1-5, with 8 bases that match TRBD1. V dropped 7 bases and J dropped 2; count of bases not matched to a gene: 13. The CDR3 runs to 17 residues. The germline CDR1 and CDR2 sequences are MDHEN and SYDVKM.

The chain uses TRBV5-4 and TRBJ2-5; D is undetermined. The CDR3 contains 12 residues. Trimming removed 2 bases at V and 2 bases at J, with 4 bases between. The V gene's germline CDR1 is SGHNT and CDR2 YYREEE (reference sequence). CDR3 in DNA: TGTGCCAGCAGCTTCCCACAAGAGACCCAGTACTTC. Translation: CASSFPQETQYF.

The chain is built from TRBV5-1 and TRBJ1-6; weak D call: TRBD1 (6 bases). The CDR3 spans 16 residues. Between the trimmed V and J ends, which lost 5 bases and 3 bases, there was a span of 15 bases. The germline CDR1 and CDR2 sequences are SGHRS and YFSETQ. The CDR3 region is CASRGFHRDYNSPLHF. The CDR3, as DNA: TGCGCCAGCAGAGGCTTCCACAGGGACTATAATTCACCCCTCCACTTT.

CDR3 protein: CACGTGALYGYTF. CDR3 DNA sequence: TGTGCCTGCGGGACAGGCGCTCTGTATGGCTACACCTTC. This chain connects TRBV30 to TRBJ1-2, with 8 bases fitting TRBD1. The V segment lost 6 bases and the J segment 5 bases; nucleotides outside the gene matches: 8. CDR3 length: 13 amino acids. Germline-derived CDR1 and CDR2 are GTSNPN and SVGIG (reference sequence).

This chain joins TRBV10-3 and TRBJ1-3; D might be TRBD1 (5 bases). The germline gives CDR1 ENHRY, CDR2 SYGVKD. This CDR3 has 17 amino acids. The V end lost 10 bases, the J end lost 0 bases, and 22 bases lay between the germline ends. The CDR3 sequence is CATNTGRDGSSGNTIYF. In nucleotides, the CDR3 is TGTGCCACCAATACCGGGAGGGACGGGAGCTCTGGAAACACCATATATTTT.

The rearrangement joins TRBV7-8 to TRBJ2-3; TRBD1 matches at 7 bases. Trimming removed 4 bases from V and 3 bases from J; junction bases left unmatched: 13. The CDR3 totals 17 residues. The germline CDR1 and CDR2 sequences are SGHVS and FQNEAQ. Here the CDR3 DNA reads TGTGCCAGCAGCTCCTCCCCCAGGGGGATTAGGACAGATACGCAGTATTTT. Its protein is CASSSSPRGIRTDTQYF.

The chain has TRBV6-5 and TRBJ2-5; 10 bases are shared with TRBD1. The trim removed 2 bases at V and 5 bases at J, leaving 5 bases unmatched. The germline V gene encodes CDR1 MNHEY and CDR2 SVGAGI. This CDR3 spans 15 amino acids. CDR3 residues: CASSYGDRGGETQYF. DNA of the CDR3: TGTGCCAGCAGTTACGGGGACAGGGGAGGGGAGACCCAGTACTTC.

V is TRBV7-9 and J is TRBJ2-5, with 8 bases matching TRBD1. V shed 5 bases and J 5 bases; nucleotides not matched to a gene: 10. This CDR3 has 15 residues. CDR1 and CDR2 from the germline V gene are SEHNR and FQNEAQ (reference sequence). CDR3: CASSPTAGGRETQYF. The CDR3 DNA follows: TGTGCCAGCAGCCCCACGGCAGGGGGCAGGGAGACCCAGTACTTC.

The V call is TRBV19, the J call TRBJ2-7; D possibly corresponds to TRBD1 (6 bases). Trimming shortened V by 0 bases and J by 2 bases, and 17 bases separated the two germline ends. The CDR3 is made up of 17 amino acids. CDR1 LNHDA and CDR2 SQIVND come from the germline V gene (reference sequence). The CDR3 DNA reads as TGTGCCAGTAGTATAGAAGGCCAGGGGATACAGCCCTACGAGCAGTACTTC. It codes for CASSIEGQGIQPYEQYF.

V is TRBV6-5 and J is TRBJ2-2, with 11 bases fitting TRBD2. CDR3 length equals 14 residues. Germline CDR1 and CDR2: MNHEY and SVGAGI. V lost 6 bases and J lost 5; bases outside the gene matches: 2. CDR3 DNA: TGTGCCAGCAGAATAGCGGGAGGGACCGGGGAGCTGTTTTTT. This translates into CASRIAGGTGELFF.

The genes are TRBV7-9 and TRBJ1-2, with a possible D match to TRBD1 (6 bases). The CDR3 is made up of 14 amino acids. The germline V gene has CDR1 SEHNR and CDR2 FQNEAQ (reference sequence). V was shortened by 3 bases and J by 3 bases, with 11 bases between the two germline ends. The CDR3 coding sequence is TGTGCCAGCAGCTTCGGGGGGCTTGACTATGGCTACACCTTC. Protein product: CASSFGGLDYGYTF.

The V and J genes are TRBV30 and TRBJ1-4; 7 bases are shared with TRBD1. The CDR3 consists of 12 residues. The V gene's germline CDR1 is GTSNPN and CDR2 SVGIG (reference sequence). After removal of 1 base from V and 7 bases from J, the junction contained 0 bases not matched to a gene. The CDR3 DNA follows: TGTGCCTGGAGTGGGACAGGTGAAAAACTGTTTTTT. This gives the protein CAWSGTGEKLFF.

The chain has TRBV29-1 and TRBJ2-2, with TRBD1 as a possible D gene (6 bases). This CDR3 has 14 residues. V was cut by 4 bases and J by 5 bases, with 14 bases left in between. CDR1 is SQVTM and CDR2 is ANQGSEA in the germline V gene. This CDR3 reads CSVGRQGTTGELFF. Here the CDR3 DNA reads TGCAGCGTTGGACGGCAGGGGACAACCGGGGAGCTGTTTTTT.

The chain combines TRBV15 with TRBJ2-5; D not certain. CDR3 length: 14 amino acids. The V gene's germline CDR1 is LNHNV and CDR2 YYDKDF (reference sequence). V gave up 4 bases and J gave up 1 base, with 10 bases separating them. The CDR3 protein is CATSTLRAQETQYF. The CDR3 bases are TGTGCCACCAGCACGCTACGAGCCCAAGAGACCCAGTACTTC.

The chain carries TRBV19 and TRBJ2-7, with 10 bases matching TRBD2. Losses at the gene ends were 6 bases for V and 3 bases for J; bases not matched to a gene: 5. Germline lookup yields CDR1 LNHDA and CDR2 SQIVND (reference sequence). The CDR3 runs to 14 residues. The CDR3 sequence: CASRNTSGVYEQYF. The CDR3 DNA reads as TGTGCCAGTAGAAATACTAGCGGGGTCTACGAGCAGTACTTC.